This TCR beta chain comes out of a study of PD-L1 blockade in urothelial cancer. Study at large: Chemotherapy regimens numbering 0 to 3 had been given to patients.

Profiled with immunoSEQ multiplex PCR; TCRdb holds only in-frame clones, not every one. The sample contains 85,000 to 90,000 clones, 90% of which appear only once. The CDR3 runs 14 residues. The germline gives CDR1 SGDLS, CDR2 YYNGEE. With V trimmed by 0 bases and J by 3 bases, 2 bases remained unmatched. Samples were collected from each patient before treatment and during treatment. Each patient gave between 1 and 8 of them in total. Sequencing was performed on PBMCs, taken around atezolizumab (anti-PD-L1) treatment. The TCR originated in a man aged 55-75 years with urothelial cancer. This chain uses TRBV9 with TRBJ2-5; 7 bases align to TRBD1. The CDR3 is CASSVGDSEETQYF. Written as DNA, the CDR3 is TGTGCCAGCAGCGTAGGGGACAGTGAAGAGACCCAGTACTTC.